The T cell receptor (beta chain) described here comes from a study of low-dose radiotherapy and immunotherapy resistance in tumors. Overall study context: The study gave Cohort 2 1 Gy per fraction every two weeks, totaling 13 Gy over 26 weeks.

cDNA synthesis used a TRAV/TRBV-specific primer set for both chains. A constant-region primer paired with the V-primer adapter amplified TCRs over about 19 PCR cycles. TCRdb re-called the reads with MiXCR, one entry per CDR3 protein. There are about 82,000 distinct CDR3 sequences in the sample; approximately 17% occur only once, and over 4.5% lies in the top ten. Time point noted: before trial treatment. Administered to the donors were nivolumab, ipilimumab, aspirin, low-dose cyclophosphamide and low-dose radiotherapy. This clonotype was detected ten times or more. The CDR3 is made up of 13 amino acids. The V and J ends lost 0 bases and 4 bases, in that order; junction bases with no gene match: 0. Germline-derived CDR1 and CDR2 are LNHNV and YYDKDF (reference sequence).

The sequence derives from a male donor with prostate cancer. Here the sequenced sample was PBMCs, taken before treatment. V usage is TRBV15 and J usage is TRBJ2-7; TRBD1 matches 7 bases. The CDR3 here is CATSRDRGYEQYF. DNA of the CDR3: TGTGCCACCAGCAGAGACAGGGGGTACGAGCAGTACTTC.